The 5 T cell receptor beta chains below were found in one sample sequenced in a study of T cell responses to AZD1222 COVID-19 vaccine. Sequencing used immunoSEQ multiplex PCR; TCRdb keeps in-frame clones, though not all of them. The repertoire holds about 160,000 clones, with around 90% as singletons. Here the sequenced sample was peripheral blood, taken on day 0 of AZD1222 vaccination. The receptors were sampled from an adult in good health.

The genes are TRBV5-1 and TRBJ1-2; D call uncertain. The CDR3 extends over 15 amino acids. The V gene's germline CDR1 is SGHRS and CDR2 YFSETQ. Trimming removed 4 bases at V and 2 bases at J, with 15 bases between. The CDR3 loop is CASSRTLGGNYGYTF. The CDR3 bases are TGCGCCAGCAGCCGCACGCTCGGAGGAAACTATGGCTACACCTTC.

The CDR3 loop reads CASSYSSGQNFHF. CDR3 DNA: TGTGCCAGCAGCTATAGTTCCGGGCAGAACTTCCACTTT. The chain is built from TRBV3-1 (or the pseudogene TRBV3-2) and TRBJ1-6; D is ambiguous. Germline V gives CDR1 LGHDT, CDR2 YNNKEL (reference sequence). The V and J ends lost 5 bases and 17 bases respectively, with 19 bases between them. There are 13 residues in the CDR3.

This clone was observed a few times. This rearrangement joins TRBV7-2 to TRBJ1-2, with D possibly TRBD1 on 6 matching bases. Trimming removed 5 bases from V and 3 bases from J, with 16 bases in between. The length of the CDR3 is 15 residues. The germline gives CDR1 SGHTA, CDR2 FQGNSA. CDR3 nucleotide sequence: TGTGCCAGCAGCACCCACGCGGGGGGCGACTATGGCTACACCTTC. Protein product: CASSTHAGGDYGYTF.

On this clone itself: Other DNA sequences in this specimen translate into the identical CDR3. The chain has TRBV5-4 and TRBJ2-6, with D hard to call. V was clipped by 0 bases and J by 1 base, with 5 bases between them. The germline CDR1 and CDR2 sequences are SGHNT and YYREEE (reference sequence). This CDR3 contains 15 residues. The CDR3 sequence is CASSLGGSGANVLTF. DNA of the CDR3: TGTGCCAGCAGCTTGGGGGGATCTGGGGCCAACGTCCTGACTTTC.

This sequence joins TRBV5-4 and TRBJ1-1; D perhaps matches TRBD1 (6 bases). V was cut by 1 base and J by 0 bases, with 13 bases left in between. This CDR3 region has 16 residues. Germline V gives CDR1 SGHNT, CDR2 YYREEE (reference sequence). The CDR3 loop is CASSLPGGGMNTEAFF. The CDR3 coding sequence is TGTGCCAGCAGCTTGCCGGGAGGGGGGATGAACACTGAAGCTTTCTTT.